These 18 T cell receptor beta chains originate from one sample sequenced in a study of shared clonotypes between healthy human individuals. Naive CD8 cells were CD45RO-negative, positively selected for CCR7, excluding terminally differentiated effector memory CD45RA+ cells. Here immunoSEQ multiplex PCR was the method, and the copy in TCRdb shows in-frame clones only, minus some. The repertoire holds around 2.1 million clones, with under 95% as singletons. Material: naive CD8+ T cells from PBMCs. Receptors were obtained from a man between 18 and 29 years old in good health. Some clones in this sample may be carry-over from other donors' samples.

The rearrangement links TRBV7-9 to TRBJ1-3, with D unclear. CDR3 length: 12 amino acids. Germline values: CDR1 SEHNR, CDR2 FQNEAQ (reference sequence). V shed 4 bases and J shed 5 bases, with 6 bases lying between them. For the CDR3, the DNA is TGTGCCAGCAGCTATGACAGAAACACCATATATTTT. Its protein is CASSYDRNTIYF.

This chain joins TRBV27 and TRBJ2-7; 8 positions match TRBD2. Trimming cost V 2 bases and J 2 bases; bases outside gene matches: 5. Germline-derived CDR1 and CDR2 are MNHEY and SMNVEV (reference sequence). The CDR3 spans 15 residues. CDR3 sequence: CASSLRRAGAYEQYF. CDR3 nucleotides: TGTGCCAGCAGTTTACGCCGAGCGGGAGCCTACGAGCAGTACTTC.

This chain joins TRBV7-6 and TRBJ1-4; D may be TRBD1 (6 bases). The V and J ends lost 5 bases and 3 bases respectively, with 16 bases between them. This CDR3 spans 16 amino acids. The V gene's germline CDR1 is SGHVS and CDR2 FNYEAQ. CDR3 in amino acids: CASSPTGEGANEKLFF. CDR3 nucleotide sequence: TGTGCCAGCAGCCCAACCGGGGAGGGGGCTAATGAAAAACTGTTTTTT.

This chain uses TRBV7-6 with TRBJ1-4; no definite D call. Germline V gives CDR1 SGHVS, CDR2 FNYEAQ. Deletions cut 5 bases from V and 3 bases from J, with 13 bases between. There are 15 residues in the CDR3. The CDR3 DNA reads as TGTGCCAGCAGCCCCAAGTGGGGAGCTAATGAAAAACTGTTTTTT. It is translated as CASSPKWGANEKLFF.

The rearrangement joins TRBV5-1 to TRBJ2-7; D call uncertain. Germline CDR1 SGHRS, CDR2 YFSETQ. Trimming left V 0 bases short and J 3 bases short, with 7 bases between. This CDR3 has 13 residues. CDR3 bases: TGCGCCAGCAGCTTGGCAGCGCTCTACGAGCAGTACTTC. Amino acid sequence: CASSLAALYEQYF.

The V and J genes are TRBV25-1 and TRBJ2-7, with D maybe TRBD2 (5 bases). The length of the CDR3 is 15 residues. The germline gives CDR1 MGHDK, CDR2 SYGVNS. Trimming left V 1 base short and J 5 bases short, with 15 bases between. CDR3 nucleotide sequence: TGTGCCAGCAGTGAATCAGAGGGAGCTGTCGACGAGCAGTACTTC. Protein sequence: CASSESEGAVDEQYF.

The CDR3 protein is CSVWGGTPGNTIYF. CDR3 bases: TGCAGCGTGTGGGGTGGGACTCCTGGAAACACCATATATTTT. The chain recombines TRBV29-1 with TRBJ1-3; D is perhaps TRBD1 (5 bases). The V gene lost 6 bases and the J gene lost 2 bases, with 14 bases spanning the gap. The germline V gene encodes CDR1 SQVTM and CDR2 ANQGSEA. The CDR3 loop spans 14 amino acids. The full variable domain, its missing parts supplied by reference TRBV29-1 and TRBJ1-3, is SAVISQKPSRDICQRGTSLTIQCQVDSQVTMMFWYRQQPGQSLTLIATANQGSEATYESGFVIDKFPISRPNLTFSTLTVSNMSPEDSSIYLCSVWGGTPGNTIYFGEGSWLTVV.

The chain combines TRBV19 with TRBJ1-2; D is perhaps TRBD1 (5 bases). Trimming took 10 bases from V and 3 from J, leaving 24 bases between them. Germline V gene lookup returns CDR1 LNHDA and CDR2 SQIVND (reference sequence). The CDR3 has 16 amino acids. In nucleotides, the CDR3 is TGTGCCACCCCACGGGGGATACCCGACCCGGACTATGGCTACACCTTC. It codes for CATPRGIPDPDYGYTF. The whole variable domain, filled in from reference TRBV19 and TRBJ1-2, reads DGGITQSPKYLFRKEGQNVTLSCEQNLNHDAMYWYRQDPGQGLRLIYYSQIVNDFQKGDIAEGYSVSREKKESFPLTVTSAQKNPTAFYLCATPRGIPDPDYGYTFGSGTRLTVV.

This clone has more than one count but fewer than ten. This rearrangement joins TRBV6-1 to TRBJ1-5, with D possibly being TRBD1 (5 bases). V lost 4 bases to trimming and J lost 7 bases, with 11 bases between them. Germline CDR1 MNHNS, CDR2 SASEGT. The CDR3 has 13 residues. CDR3 nucleotide sequence: TGTGCCAGCAGTGGGGGGGTAGGGCAGCCCCAGCATTTT. Protein: CASSGGVGQPQHF.

The rearrangement joins TRBV27 to TRBJ2-1; TRBD2 matches at 11 bases. With 5 bases clipped from V and 5 bases from J, the junction kept 5 bases outside the gene matches. Per germline, CDR1 MNHEY and CDR2 SMNVEV (reference sequence). The CDR3 runs 15 residues. The CDR3 coding sequence is TGTGCCAGCAGTATAGCGGGAGGGCTCAACAATGAGCAGTTCTTC. This codes for CASSIAGGLNNEQFF.

The chain carries TRBV27 and TRBJ2-7; a possible D gene is TRBD1 (5 bases). This CDR3 has 14 residues. The V and J ends lost 9 bases and 7 bases respectively, with 22 bases between them. Germline CDR1 MNHEY, CDR2 SMNVEV (reference sequence). CDR3: CASAIRGALGEQYF. As DNA, the CDR3 is TGTGCCAGTGCTATAAGGGGCGCGCTAGGTGAGCAGTACTTC.

The chain has TRBV14 and TRBJ2-7, with 7 bases identical to TRBD2. CDR1 is SGHDN and CDR2 is FVKESK in the germline V gene. The CDR3 runs 20 residues. V lost 1 base to trimming and J lost 0 bases; unmatched junction nucleotides: 18. CDR3: CASSQATSTLLAVSSYEQYF. As DNA, the CDR3 is TGTGCCAGCAGCCAAGCCACCTCGACACTGCTAGCGGTAAGCTCCTACGAGCAGTACTTC.

The chain combines TRBV4-3 with TRBJ2-1; D possibly matches TRBD1 or TRBD2 (5 bases each). The CDR3 has 12 residues. V lost 3 bases, J lost 10 bases, and 10 bases lay in between. Germline values: CDR1 LGHNA, CDR2 YSLEER. Written as DNA, the CDR3 is TGCGCCAGCAGCCAGGGCTGGGGGGAGCAGTTCTTC. This encodes CASSQGWGEQFF.

This chain joins TRBV5-6 and TRBJ2-7; D possibly uses TRBD1 or TRBD2 (5 bases each). The germline CDR1 and CDR2 sequences are SGHDT and YYEEEE. The CDR3 contains 14 residues. V was shortened by 4 bases and J by 9 bases, with 20 bases between the two germline ends. Here the CDR3 reads CASSVGERGPGQYF. The CDR3, as DNA: TGTGCCAGCAGCGTGGGGGAGCGCGGTCCCGGGCAGTACTTC. The full variable domain, with the rest looked up from reference TRBV5-6 and TRBJ2-7, is DAGVTQSPTHLIKTRGQQVTLRCSPKSGHDTVSWYQQALGQGPQFIFQYYEEEERQRGNFPDRFSGHQFPNYSSELNVNALLLGDSALYLCASSVGERGPGQYFGPGTRLTVT.

To note about this clone: This same CDR3 is encoded by further DNA sequences in the sample. The CDR3 coding sequence is TGTGCCAGCAGCTTGGGGGGACAGGGGACCTACGAGCAGTACTTC. It codes for CASSLGGQGTYEQYF. The chain couples TRBV5-6 to TRBJ2-7, with 10 bases fitting TRBD1. Trimming at V came to 0 bases and at J to 2 bases, leaving 2 bases not matched to a gene. The CDR3 is 15 amino acids. In germline, CDR1 is SGHDT, CDR2 YYEEEE. Full variable domain (rest looked up from reference TRBV5-6 and TRBJ2-7): DAGVTQSPTHLIKTRGQQVTLRCSPKSGHDTVSWYQQALGQGPQFIFQYYEEEERQRGNFPDRFSGHQFPNYSSELNVNALLLGDSALYLCASSLGGQGTYEQYFGPGTRLTVT.

The chain employs TRBV11-2 and TRBJ2-1; no clear D. The CDR3 runs to 16 residues. Trimming took 3 bases from V and 9 from J, leaving 21 bases between them. Germline V lookup: CDR1 SGHAT, CDR2 FQNNGV. As DNA, the CDR3 is TGTGCCAGCAGCTTGGGTGACTGGGGAATTCGGTCTGAGCAGTTCTTC. Its protein product is CASSLGDWGIRSEQFF.

The chain uses TRBV7-6 and TRBJ2-3; 8 nucleotides align to TRBD2. CDR1 and CDR2 from the germline V gene are SGHVS and FNYEAQ. The J segment lost 2 bases and the V segment lost 5 bases, leaving 9 bases of the junction unmatched. This CDR3 is built from 16 residues. This chain's CDR3 is CASSDRLAPTTDTQYF. CDR3 coding DNA: TGTGCCAGCAGCGACCGACTAGCGCCTACCACAGATACGCAGTATTTT. Variable domain in full (rest from reference TRBV7-6 and TRBJ2-3): GAGVSQSPRYKVTKRGQDVALRCDPISGHVSLYWYRQALGQGPEFLTYFNYEAQQDKSGLPNDRFSAERPEGSISTLTIQRTEQRDSAMYRCASSDRLAPTTDTQYFGPGTRLTVL.

The rearrangement joins TRBV6-1 to TRBJ2-7, with D unresolved. The V gene's germline CDR1 is MNHNS and CDR2 SASEGT. The CDR3 runs to 12 residues. The germline V and J ends were trimmed by 8 bases and 2 bases, with 10 bases remaining between them. The DNA for the CDR3 is TGTGCCAGCGACGGCAGGACCTACGAGCAGTACTTC. Amino acids: CASDGRTYEQYF.